The rows below give T cell receptor beta chains drawn from one sample of a study of T cells in Graves' hyperthyroidism and ophthalmopathy. A single record per CDR3 protein comes from TCRdb applying MiXCR to the multiplex PCR reads. The sample has some 500,000 distinct CDR3 sequences, about 15% seen once. Sequencing was done on a sample of blood. The receptor source for this set is a woman aged 18-29 years with Graves' hyperthyroidism. The CDR3 runs from the conserved cysteine through the conserved F or W. The D gene is left open where the match is weak. The size of a clone is reported for some rows only, either as once, few or many, or as a class for expanded clones.

d_gene: .; abundance: .; j_gene: TRBJ2-6; len: 19; v_gene: TRBV12-3/TRBV12-4; CDR3nt: TGTGCCAGCAGTTTGGGGCGGGACACCACCGAGGGTGGGGCCAACGTCCTGACTTTC; CDR3aa: CASSLGRDTTEGGANVLTF
d_gene: TRBD1; abundance: few; j_gene: TRBJ2-5; len: 19; v_gene: TRBV7-8; CDR3nt: TGTGCCAGCAGCTTGAATTCCGGGACAGGGACCCAATGGAGTGAGACCCAGTACTTC; CDR3aa: CASSLNSGTGTQWSETQYF
d_gene: TRBD1; abundance: many; j_gene: TRBJ1-1; len: 14; v_gene: TRBV7-9; CDR3nt: TGTGCCAGCAGCCGCCCCGGGACAGTCACTGAAGCTTTCTTT; CDR3aa: CASSRPGTVTEAFF
d_gene: TRBD2; abundance: .; j_gene: TRBJ2-1; len: 19; v_gene: TRBV20-1; CDR3nt: TGCAGTGCTAGAGATCCCCTTGCGCAGCGGGGATCATCCTACAATGAGCAGTTCTTC; CDR3aa: CSARDPLAQRGSSYNEQFF
d_gene: TRBD2; abundance: many; j_gene: TRBJ2-1; len: 15; v_gene: TRBV20-1; CDR3nt: TGCAGTGCCGAGGGGACTAGAAGCCGTTTCGATGAGCAGTTCTTC; CDR3aa: CSAEGTRSRFDEQFF
d_gene: TRBD2; abundance: many; j_gene: TRBJ2-3; len: 15; v_gene: TRBV20-1; CDR3nt: TGCAGTGCTATTAGCGGGAGGACTAGCACAGATACGCAGTATTTT; CDR3aa: CSAISGRTSTDTQYF
d_gene: .; abundance: many; j_gene: TRBJ1-1; len: 12; v_gene: TRBV12-3/TRBV12-4; CDR3nt: TGTGCCAGCAGTTTATGGGGGCGTTATGCTTTCTTT; CDR3aa: CASSLWGRYAFF
d_gene: .; abundance: many; j_gene: TRBJ2-7; len: 16; v_gene: TRBV27; CDR3nt: TGTGCCAGCAGTTTTAACGGCAGGGGAGACGCCTACGAGCAGTACTTC; CDR3aa: CASSFNGRGDAYEQYF
d_gene: .; abundance: many; j_gene: TRBJ2-1; len: 18; v_gene: TRBV4-1; CDR3nt: TGCGCCAGCAGCCAAGATTACCGGGACACGGGCTCCTACAATGAGCAGTTCTTC; CDR3aa: CASSQDYRDTGSYNEQFF
d_gene: TRBD1; abundance: .; j_gene: TRBJ1-5; len: 14; v_gene: TRBV2; CDR3nt: TGTGCCAGCACTCAGACAGGGGTAGAACAGCCCCAGCATTTT; CDR3aa: CASTQTGVEQPQHF
d_gene: .; abundance: many; j_gene: TRBJ1-3; len: 16; v_gene: TRBV11-2; CDR3nt: TGTGCCAGCAGCTTAGTGCTCGCGGTCTCTGGAAACACCATATATTTT; CDR3aa: CASSLVLAVSGNTIYF
d_gene: TRBD1; abundance: few; j_gene: TRBJ1-5; len: 16; v_gene: TRBV6-1; CDR3nt: TGTGCCAGCACACAGGACAGGGGAGGAGGAAATCAGCCCCAGCATTTT; CDR3aa: CASTQDRGGGNQPQHF
d_gene: TRBD2; abundance: .; j_gene: TRBJ2-1; len: 15; v_gene: TRBV7-2; CDR3nt: TGTGCCAGCAGCCGGACTAGCGGGAGGTTTGATGAGCAGTTCTTC; CDR3aa: CASSRTSGRFDEQFF
d_gene: TRBD2; abundance: many; j_gene: TRBJ2-1; len: 16; v_gene: TRBV12-3/TRBV12-4; CDR3nt: TGTGCCAGCAGTCCTCCTAGCGGGGATCTTAACAATGAGCAGTTCTTC; CDR3aa: CASSPPSGDLNNEQFF
d_gene: TRBD1; abundance: .; j_gene: TRBJ2-2; len: 17; v_gene: TRBV6-5; CDR3nt: TGTGCCAGCAGTTACTCATGGGACAGGGCGAACACCGGGGAGCTGTTTTTT; CDR3aa: CASSYSWDRANTGELFF
d_gene: TRBD1; abundance: many; j_gene: TRBJ2-3; len: 14; v_gene: TRBV12-5; CDR3nt: TGTGCTAGTGGTTTTGACAGGGTATCAGATACGCAGTATTTT; CDR3aa: CASGFDRVSDTQYF
d_gene: .; abundance: many; j_gene: TRBJ1-5; len: 14; v_gene: TRBV12-3/TRBV12-4; CDR3nt: TGTGCCAGCAGTTTCGGTCAGAGAAATCAGCCCCAGCATTTT; CDR3aa: CASSFGQRNQPQHF
d_gene: .; abundance: .; j_gene: TRBJ1-2; len: 13; v_gene: TRBV25-1; CDR3nt: TGTGCCAGCAGTGAATCAGATAACTATGGCTACACCTTC; CDR3aa: CASSESDNYGYTF
d_gene: .; abundance: .; j_gene: TRBJ1-5; len: 13; v_gene: TRBV12-3/TRBV12-4; CDR3nt: TGTGCCAGCAGTGTTCGTCTCGATCAGCCCCAGCATTTT; CDR3aa: CASSVRLDQPQHF
d_gene: .; abundance: many; j_gene: TRBJ2-1; len: 12; v_gene: TRBV30; CDR3nt: TGTGCCTGGAGTGCCCAGGGGAATGAGCAGTTCTTC; CDR3aa: CAWSAQGNEQFF
d_gene: .; abundance: many; j_gene: TRBJ2-1; len: 14; v_gene: TRBV18; CDR3nt: TGTGCCAGCTCAGCCCGGGGGTCCTACAATGAGCAGTTCTTC; CDR3aa: CASSARGSYNEQFF
d_gene: TRBD2; abundance: .; j_gene: TRBJ2-5; len: 15; v_gene: TRBV6-1; CDR3nt: TGTGCCAGCAGCCTAGCGGGAGGGAACCAAGAGACCCAGTACTTC; CDR3aa: CASSLAGGNQETQYF
d_gene: .; abundance: few; j_gene: TRBJ1-1; len: 15; v_gene: TRBV9; CDR3nt: TGTGCCAGCAGCGTAGCCGAGGGAGTGAACACTGAAGCTTTCTTT; CDR3aa: CASSVAEGVNTEAFF
d_gene: .; abundance: many; j_gene: TRBJ1-2; len: 13; v_gene: TRBV5-1; CDR3nt: TGCGCCAGCAGCTTGGCGGCGGTCTATGGCTACACCTTC; CDR3aa: CASSLAAVYGYTF
d_gene: TRBD2; abundance: .; j_gene: TRBJ2-1; len: 14; v_gene: TRBV7-3; CDR3nt: TGTGCCAGCAGCTTACTAGCGGACATCGGTGAGCAGTTCTTC; CDR3aa: CASSLLADIGEQFF
d_gene: .; abundance: many; j_gene: TRBJ2-3; len: 16; v_gene: TRBV3-1; CDR3nt: TGTGCCAGCAGCCAAAGAGAGGGGGGGAGCACAGATACGCAGTATTTT; CDR3aa: CASSQREGGSTDTQYF
d_gene: TRBD1; abundance: many; j_gene: TRBJ1-2; len: 15; v_gene: TRBV29-1; CDR3nt: TGCAGCGTTACGACGGACAGGGACTTTTTCGGGGGCTACACCTTC; CDR3aa: CSVTTDRDFFGGYTF
d_gene: .; abundance: many; j_gene: TRBJ2-2; len: 13; v_gene: TRBV20-1; CDR3nt: TGCAGTGCTAGCTTCTCGAACACCGGGGAGCTGTTTTTT; CDR3aa: CSASFSNTGELFF
d_gene: .; abundance: many; j_gene: TRBJ2-4; len: 15; v_gene: TRBV20-1; CDR3nt: TGCAGTGCTAGAGATCGAAGGGGGGCAGGAAACATTCAGTACTTC; CDR3aa: CSARDRRGAGNIQYF
d_gene: .; abundance: few; j_gene: TRBJ2-7; len: 13; v_gene: TRBV12-3/TRBV12-4; CDR3nt: TGTGCCAGCGGGCAGTTGGGATCTTACGAGCAGTACTTC; CDR3aa: CASGQLGSYEQYF
d_gene: .; abundance: many; j_gene: TRBJ2-3; len: 13; v_gene: TRBV18; CDR3nt: TGTGCCACCGGTGGGCGGGGCACAGATACGCAGTATTTT; CDR3aa: CATGGRGTDTQYF
d_gene: TRBD2; abundance: many; j_gene: TRBJ2-3; len: 14; v_gene: TRBV12-5; CDR3nt: TGTGCTAGTGGGGGACTAGCATACACAGATACGCAGTATTTT; CDR3aa: CASGGLAYTDTQYF
d_gene: TRBD1; abundance: many; j_gene: TRBJ1-2; len: 15; v_gene: TRBV7-3; CDR3nt: TGTGCCAGCAGCTTACGGGCAGGGGGTACCTATGGCTACACCTTC; CDR3aa: CASSLRAGGTYGYTF
d_gene: .; abundance: few; j_gene: TRBJ2-3; len: 17; v_gene: TRBV7-8; CDR3nt: TGTGCCAGCAGCGCCTACGCCGACCCCTCTAGCACAGATACGCAGTATTTT; CDR3aa: CASSAYADPSSTDTQYF
d_gene: TRBD1; abundance: many; j_gene: TRBJ2-1; len: 15; v_gene: TRBV10-3; CDR3nt: TGTGCCATCGGGGACAGAATCAACAAAAACAATGAGCAGTTCTTC; CDR3aa: CAIGDRINKNNEQFF
d_gene: TRBD2; abundance: many; j_gene: TRBJ2-1; len: 15; v_gene: TRBV9; CDR3nt: TGTGCCACCTCAATCGGTAGCGGGAGTAGCGATGAGCAGTTCTTC; CDR3aa: CATSIGSGSSDEQFF
d_gene: .; abundance: many; j_gene: TRBJ1-1; len: 15; v_gene: TRBV30; CDR3nt: TGTGCCTGGAGTGTACACCCAGACCCGAACACTGAAGCTTTCTTT; CDR3aa: CAWSVHPDPNTEAFF
d_gene: TRBD2; abundance: .; j_gene: TRBJ2-7; len: 15; v_gene: TRBV9; CDR3nt: TGTGCCAGCAGCGTAGTCGGTAGCGGGAGAAGCGAGCAGTACTTC; CDR3aa: CASSVVGSGRSEQYF
d_gene: .; abundance: many; j_gene: TRBJ1-4; len: 16; v_gene: TRBV18; CDR3nt: TGTGCCAGCTCACCAATTCCATCCGGTTATAATGAAAAACTGTTTTTT; CDR3aa: CASSPIPSGYNEKLFF
d_gene: TRBD1; abundance: few; j_gene: TRBJ1-2; len: 15; v_gene: TRBV19; CDR3nt: TGTGCCAGTAGTAAAGGACAGGGCGGGAGCTATGGCTACACCTTC; CDR3aa: CASSKGQGGSYGYTF
d_gene: .; abundance: many; j_gene: TRBJ1-5; len: 14; v_gene: TRBV27; CDR3nt: TGTGCCAGCAGTACGGTTCTAGGCAATCAGCCCCAGCATTTT; CDR3aa: CASSTVLGNQPQHF
d_gene: .; abundance: few; j_gene: TRBJ2-5; len: 11; v_gene: TRBV7-8; CDR3nt: TGTGCCAGCATCCAAAGCGAGACCCAGTACTTC; CDR3aa: CASIQSETQYF
d_gene: .; abundance: .; j_gene: TRBJ1-2; len: 14; v_gene: TRBV27; CDR3nt: TGTGCCACCAGGGCGTCAGGAGTTAACTATGGCTACACCTTC; CDR3aa: CATRASGVNYGYTF
d_gene: .; abundance: few; j_gene: TRBJ2-2; len: 14; v_gene: TRBV9; CDR3nt: TGTGCCAGCAGCGTGGAGGGAGTCACCGGGGAGCTGTTTTTT; CDR3aa: CASSVEGVTGELFF
d_gene: TRBD1; abundance: .; j_gene: TRBJ1-1; len: 14; v_gene: TRBV24-1; CDR3nt: TGTGCCACCAGAGGGGACAGGGAGAACACTGAAGCTTTCTTT; CDR3aa: CATRGDRENTEAFF
d_gene: .; abundance: .; j_gene: TRBJ1-2; len: 15; v_gene: TRBV12-3/TRBV12-4; CDR3nt: TGTGCCAGCAGTACAACAGACTACCTTAACTATGGCTGCACCTTC; CDR3aa: CASSTTDYLNYGCTF
d_gene: .; abundance: .; j_gene: TRBJ2-2; len: 15; v_gene: TRBV6-2/TRBV6-3; CDR3nt: TGTGCCAGCACGGGGGCTAGCGGTAACACCGGGGAGCTGTTTTTT; CDR3aa: CASTGASGNTGELFF
d_gene: TRBD1; abundance: few; j_gene: TRBJ1-2; len: 15; v_gene: TRBV14; CDR3nt: TGTGCCAGCAGCCAAGTTCTACAGGGGCCATATGGCTACACCTTC; CDR3aa: CASSQVLQGPYGYTF
d_gene: .; abundance: many; j_gene: TRBJ2-3; len: 16; v_gene: TRBV6-5; CDR3nt: TGTGCCAGCAGTTACTCTCCGGCAGACAATAGCTATACGCAGTATTTT; CDR3aa: CASSYSPADNSYTQYF
d_gene: .; abundance: many; j_gene: TRBJ1-4; len: 14; v_gene: TRBV19; CDR3nt: TGTGCCAGTAGTCCCGTCTTAGGCGGGGAAAAACTGTTTTTT; CDR3aa: CASSPVLGGEKLFF
d_gene: .; abundance: few; j_gene: TRBJ2-4; len: 14; v_gene: TRBV18; CDR3nt: TGTGCCAGCTCTCCCGAGCGGGCCAAAAACATTCAGTACTTC; CDR3aa: CASSPERAKNIQYF
d_gene: TRBD1; abundance: many; j_gene: TRBJ1-2; len: 14; v_gene: TRBV7-9; CDR3nt: TGTGCCAGCAGCTTTACGGACAGGGCAAGAGGCTACACCTTC; CDR3aa: CASSFTDRARGYTF
d_gene: .; abundance: many; j_gene: TRBJ2-3; len: 14; v_gene: TRBV24-1; CDR3nt: TGTGCCACCAGTGATTTTAGTTTGGCAGATACGCAGTATTTT; CDR3aa: CATSDFSLADTQYF
d_gene: TRBD2; abundance: many; j_gene: TRBJ2-1; len: 17; v_gene: TRBV3-1; CDR3nt: TGTGCCAGCAGCCTGAAGGTACTAGCGGGAGGGCGCAATGAGCAGTTCTTC; CDR3aa: CASSLKVLAGGRNEQFF